The 4 T cell receptor beta chains given below trace back to one sample, sequenced in a study of human T cells and chemical hapten exposure. Via MiXCR, TCRdb re-called the RACE reads, giving one row per CDR3 protein. The sample has fewer than 150,000 distinct CDR3 sequences; about 12% are singletons. Noted time point: patch test 2, 6 weeks after DPC sensitization. Treatment denoted: therapeutic diphenylcyclopropenone sensitization with weekly scalp DPC. Sequencing used whole blood, obtained in connection with sensitization to the hapten diphenylcyclopropenone (DPC). These receptors originate from a woman aged 45-59 years with alopecia areata. Some clones in this sample may be carry-over from other donors' samples.

This clonotype was seen many times. The gene calls are TRBV12-5 and TRBJ2-1; TRBD2 agrees at 10 bases. Germline assignment: CDR1 LGHNT and CDR2 FRNRAP. The CDR3 is 19 residues long. The V segment lost 0 bases and the J segment 6 bases; nucleotides outside the gene matches: 14. CDR3 nucleotides: TGTGCTAGTGGTTTGGTAAGACTAGCGGGTATCATGGGGGCCAATGAGCAGTTCTTC. The encoded protein is CASGLVRLAGIMGANEQFF.

The chain employs TRBV29-1 and TRBJ2-7, with D maybe TRBD2 (5 bases). Germline CDR1 reads SQVTM; CDR2 reads ANQGSEA. The V end was cut by 1 base, the J end by 7 bases, with 11 bases between. There are 12 residues in the CDR3. The CDR3 sequence: CSVEGHQREQYF. The CDR3 DNA is TGCAGCGTTGAAGGGCACCAGCGGGAGCAGTACTTC.

The rearrangement uses TRBV18 and TRBJ2-1; no clear D. Looked up from germline, CDR1 is KGHSH and CDR2 is LQKENI. This CDR3 is 15 amino acids long. Trimming stripped 2 bases from V and 2 bases from J, with 10 bases between. CDR3: CASSPDRATYNEQFF. The CDR3 DNA sequence: TGTGCCAGCTCACCAGATCGGGCAACCTACAATGAGCAGTTCTTC.

The sample holds many counts of this clonotype. This chain uses TRBV11-2 with TRBJ2-5; 10 bases are shared with TRBD2. The CDR3 spans 14 residues. CDR1 is SGHAT, CDR2 FQNNGV, per germline. The junction had 4 bases not matched to a gene; V was cut back by 6 bases and J by 3 bases. In DNA, the CDR3 is TGTGCCAGCAGATACGGACTAGCGGAAGAGACCCAGTACTTC. Its protein product is CASRYGLAEETQYF.